The T cell receptor beta chain described here comes from a study of T-cell memory formation after mild COVID-19. Study-wide results and limits: Of the contracting clones, CD4+ ones lay mainly in CM and EM, and CD8+ ones in EMRA. Whereas later expanders leaned CD4+, clones contracting day 15 to 85 showed a balanced CD4/CD8 makeup. SARS-CoV-2 specificity was not confirmed for second-wave clones peaking on day 37.

A word on this clonotype: Its antigen remains unidentified.

Per germline, CDR1 SEHNR and CDR2 FQNEAQ (reference sequence). The CDR3 runs 13 residues. Trimming stripped 5 bases from V and 3 bases from J, with 10 bases between. Using constant-segment primers, 5'RACE produced TCR alpha and TCR beta cDNA libraries carrying sample barcodes and UMIs. MiXCR, run by TCRdb on the 5' RACE reads, gives a single entry per CDR3 protein. The table has hundreds of thousands of distinct CDR3 sequences, around 17% seen once; the top ten hold under 25%. This receptor was taken from a man younger than 35 who had mild COVID-19 (a few samples of this study predate the infection). Cell type and time point are not known. The chain recombines TRBV7-9 with TRBJ1-1; D unclear. Sequences were obtained from PBMCs or a T cell subset sorted from them (not recorded which). Here the CDR3 reads CASSPPLHTEAFF. CDR3 sequence (DNA): TGTGCCAGCAGCCCACCATTGCACACTGAAGCTTTCTTT. Full variable domain (outside the CDR3, taken from reference TRBV7-9 and TRBJ1-1): DTGVSQNPRHKITKRGQNVTFRCDPISEHNRLYWYRQTLGQGPEFLTYFQNEAQLEKSRLLSDRFSAERPKGSFSTLEIQRTEQGDSAMYLCASSPPLHTEAFFGQGTRLTVV.